The 23 T cell receptor beta chains in this list originate from one sample, sequenced in a study of T cell repertoires in cytomegalovirus infection. MiXCR, run by TCRdb on the reads, gives a single entry per CDR3 protein. Of about 260,000 distinct CDR3 sequences in the sample, about an eighth are singletons; the top ten hold around 9.5%. Material: PBMCs. The origin of the receptors is a human donor in good health (CMV status not recorded). Some clones in this sample may be carry-over from other donors' samples.

There are many counts of this clonotype. The chain is built from TRBV19 and TRBJ2-3, with TRBD2 matching 10 bases. V was pared by 7 bases and J by 5 bases, with 9 bases of the junction left unmatched. From germline, CDR1 is LNHDA and CDR2 SQIVND (reference sequence). CDR3 length equals 15 residues. The CDR3 DNA sequence: TGTGCCAGTACTTTTACTAGCGGGGTTCTAGATACGCAGTATTTT. It yields the protein CASTFTSGVLDTQYF.

The chain carries TRBV7-9 and TRBJ2-7; a weak D match, TRBD1 (6 bases). The germline V and J ends were trimmed by 3 bases and 5 bases, with 8 bases remaining between them. The CDR3 is 12 amino acids. Germline values: CDR1 SEHNR, CDR2 FQNEAQ (reference sequence). In nucleotides, the CDR3 is TGTGCCAGCAGCTTCCGGACAGACGAGCAGTACTTC. Protein: CASSFRTDEQYF.

This clonotype was seen many times. The chain recombines TRBV7-6 with TRBJ2-3, with 9 bases aligning to TRBD1. The V gene's germline CDR1 is SGHVS and CDR2 FNYEAQ. This CDR3 spans 16 amino acids. The junction had 9 bases not matched to a gene; V was cut back by 6 bases and J by 2 bases. DNA for the CDR3: TGTGCCAGCAGTACTCGGACAGGGGATCCCACAGATACGCAGTATTTT. Translated: CASSTRTGDPTDTQYF.

The sample holds many counts of this clonotype. The chain uses TRBV7-2 and TRBJ2-5; TRBD2 agrees at 8 bases. Germline CDR1 reads SGHTA; CDR2 reads FQGNSA. The V gene end was trimmed by 0 bases and the J gene end by 7 bases; junction bases not matched to a gene: 10. CDR3 length: 16 residues. The CDR3 DNA reads as TGTGCCAGCAGCTTAGCGCCAGGCGGGGGGTCAGCGACCCAGTACTTC. This sequence encodes CASSLAPGGGSATQYF.

The rearrangement uses TRBV7-2 and TRBJ1-2; D might be TRBD1 (5 bases). V was trimmed by 6 bases and J by 1 base, leaving 15 bases between them. The CDR3 totals 15 residues. The V gene's germline CDR1 is SGHTA and CDR2 FQGNSA. The CDR3 loop reads CASRVEGRNNYGYTF. For the CDR3, the DNA is TGTGCCAGCAGGGTAGAGGGACGGAATAACTATGGCTACACCTTC.

At least ten counts were recorded for this clonotype. The chain employs TRBV20-1 and TRBJ2-4; possibly TRBD1 or TRBD2 for D (5 bases each). The CDR3 covers 15 residues. V was trimmed by 0 bases and J by 6 bases, leaving 15 bases between them. Germline V gives CDR1 DFQATT, CDR2 SNEGSKA (reference sequence). CDR3 sequence: CSARDQWAGRNIQYF. Here the CDR3 DNA reads TGCAGTGCTAGAGATCAGTGGGCAGGGAGAAACATTCAGTACTTC.

This rearrangement joins TRBV28 to TRBJ1-2; D is perhaps TRBD1 (6 bases). Per the germline V gene, CDR1 is MDHEN and CDR2 is SYDVKM. The CDR3 totals 13 residues. The V end lost 8 bases, the J end lost 4 bases, and 14 bases lay between the germline ends. The CDR3: CASAGQPFYGYTF. The CDR3 DNA follows: TGTGCCAGCGCCGGACAGCCCTTCTATGGCTACACCTTC.

This clonotype came up many times. This chain connects TRBV19 to TRBJ1-1; no clear D. V was cut by 3 bases and J by 4 bases, with 12 bases left in between. Germline V gene lookup returns CDR1 LNHDA and CDR2 SQIVND (reference sequence). The CDR3 sequence is 14 residues long. The CDR3 region has the DNA TGTGCCAGTAGTATTAGATTCCCCGCCACTGAAGCTTTCTTT. Translating it yields CASSIRFPATEAFF.

This clonotype came up many times. The chain has TRBV7-2 and TRBJ1-5; possible D gene TRBD1, 5 bases. The CDR3 covers 13 residues. Germline CDR1 reads SGHTA; CDR2 reads FQGNSA. Trimming pared 3 bases from V and 16 bases from J, leaving 19 bases between. The CDR3 sequence is CASSFGGADTGHF. The CDR3 coding sequence is TGTGCCAGCAGCTTTGGAGGGGCCGACACCGGACATTTT.

This clonotype was counted a few times. This chain connects TRBV3-1 to TRBJ2-1; tentative D call: TRBD1 (8 bases). The germline V gene has CDR1 LGHDT and CDR2 YNNKEL (reference sequence). Trimming shortened V by 4 bases and J by 14 bases, and 24 bases separated the two germline ends. This CDR3 spans 15 amino acids. The CDR3 spells CASSPGGGKGQAEFF. In DNA form, the CDR3 reads TGTGCCAGCAGCCCAGGCGGGGGAAAGGGACAGGCTGAGTTCTTC.

CDR3 nucleotides: TGTGCCAGCAGGTTCGGGGCCGACAATGAGCAGTTCTTC. Protein product: CASRFGADNEQFF. The chain combines TRBV6-6 with TRBJ2-1; D may match TRBD1 or TRBD2 (5 bases each). The germline V gene has CDR1 MNHNY and CDR2 SVGAGI (reference sequence). Trimming removed 6 bases from V and 5 bases from J, with 11 bases in between. CDR3 size: 13 residues.

This clonotype showed up many times. V is TRBV7-9 and J is TRBJ1-2; 7 bases align to TRBD1. The CDR3 length is 13 residues. Trimming at V came to 0 bases and at J to 7 bases, leaving 2 bases not matched to a gene. Germline lookup yields CDR1 SEHNR and CDR2 FQNEAQ (reference sequence). CDR3 DNA: TGTGCCAGCAGCTTAGCAGGGGGCAGTGGCTACACCTTC. Protein: CASSLAGGSGYTF.

This chain connects TRBV20-1 to TRBJ2-5; D is perhaps TRBD1 (5 bases). In germline, CDR1 is DFQATT, CDR2 SNEGSKA (reference sequence). The CDR3 sequence is 12 residues long. Trimming removed 3 bases at V and 4 bases at J, with 9 bases between. CDR3 DNA sequence: TGCAGTGCTAGCGGACAAGGAGAGACCCAGTACTTC. Its translation is CSASGQGETQYF.

In this sample, this clonotype turned up many times. The gene calls are TRBV10-3 and TRBJ1-6, with 8 nucleotides matching TRBD1. This CDR3 region has 15 residues. V dropped 2 bases and J dropped 4; count of bases not matched to a gene: 1. Germline CDR1 and CDR2: ENHRY and SYGVKD. The CDR3 protein is CAISEGTGYNSPLHF. CDR3 nucleotide sequence: TGTGCCATCAGTGAGGGGACAGGTTATAATTCACCCCTCCACTTT.

This clonotype has a count of ten or more. V usage is TRBV7-8 and J usage is TRBJ2-7, with TRBD2 matching 8 bases. The CDR3 covers 13 residues. CDR1 is SGHVS, CDR2 FQNEAQ, per germline. J lost 3 bases, V lost 5 bases, and 3 bases had no gene match. CDR3 sequence reads: CASSLSGVYEQYF. DNA of the CDR3: TGTGCCAGCAGCCTTAGCGGGGTCTACGAGCAGTACTTC.

The chain links TRBV6-5 to TRBJ2-1; no clear D gene. The length of the CDR3 is 14 residues. The V end lost 4 bases, the J end lost 4 bases, and 11 bases lay between the germline ends. Per the germline V gene, CDR1 is MNHEY and CDR2 is SVGAGI. CDR3 sequence reads: CASSSQVEYNEQFF. The CDR3 DNA is TGTGCCAGCAGTTCCCAGGTTGAGTACAATGAGCAGTTCTTC.

This clonotype was counted at least ten times. V usage is TRBV7-2 and J usage is TRBJ2-5, with 8 bases matching TRBD2. The CDR3 has 15 amino acids. CDR1 is SGHTA and CDR2 is FQGNSA in the germline V gene. V shed 5 bases, J shed 2 bases, and the junction held 7 bases outside the gene matches. The CDR3 DNA reads as TGTGCCAGCAGCACGGGACTAGGCAAACAAGAGACCCAGTACTTC. Its protein product is CASSTGLGKQETQYF.

This clonotype was observed at least ten times. The V and J genes are TRBV7-2 and TRBJ2-5, with 7 nucleotides matching TRBD2. CDR3 length: 15 residues. Germline-derived CDR1 and CDR2 are SGHTA and FQGNSA. The J segment lost 3 bases and the V segment lost 3 bases, leaving 7 bases of the junction unmatched. The CDR3 nucleotides read TGTGCCAGCAGCTTGACCGGGACTACTGAAGAGACCCAGTACTTC. This gives the protein CASSLTGTTEETQYF.

There are many counts of this clonotype. The genes are TRBV7-2 and TRBJ1-1; 7 bases are shared with TRBD1. Trimming took 5 bases from V and 5 from J; bases not matched to a gene: 11. Germline CDR1 reads SGHTA; CDR2 reads FQGNSA. The CDR3 runs 15 residues. This CDR3 reads CASSIPTGPGTEAFF. The CDR3 bases are TGTGCCAGCAGCATCCCGACAGGGCCAGGAACTGAAGCTTTCTTT. Complete variable domain (other parts from reference TRBV7-2 and TRBJ1-1): GAGVSQSPSNKVTEKGKDVELRCDPISGHTALYWYRQSLGQGLEFLIYFQGNSAPDKSGLPSDRFSAERTGGSVSTLTIQRTQQEDSAVYLCASSIPTGPGTEAFFGQGTRLTVV.

This clonotype has a count of ten or more. The V and J genes are TRBV7-2 and TRBJ1-1; the D is unclear. In germline, CDR1 is SGHTA, CDR2 FQGNSA. The CDR3 contains 14 residues. V was clipped by 4 bases and J by 0 bases, with 9 bases between them. CDR3 bases: TGTGCCAGCAGCTACATGAGTCTGAACACTGAAGCTTTCTTT. The encoded protein is CASSYMSLNTEAFF.

This clonotype was picked up a small number of times. V is TRBV29-1 and J is TRBJ2-1; D gene ambiguous. Trimming took 4 bases from V and 0 from J, leaving 7 bases between them. Per the germline V gene, CDR1 is SQVTM and CDR2 is ANQGSEA. The CDR3 length is 13 residues. CDR3 protein: CSVGPGSYNEQFF. The CDR3 DNA sequence: TGCAGCGTTGGGCCAGGCTCCTACAATGAGCAGTTCTTC.

The chain couples TRBV20-1 to TRBJ1-2; a possible D gene is TRBD1 (5 bases). V was shortened by 5 bases and J by 4 bases, with 11 bases between the two germline ends. The CDR3 runs 12 residues. The V gene's germline CDR1 is DFQATT and CDR2 SNEGSKA (reference sequence). CDR3 in amino acids: CSAWGRLYGYTF. CDR3 coding DNA: TGCAGTGCTTGGGGCAGGCTCTATGGCTACACCTTC.

This clonotype was observed a few times. The V call is TRBV7-2, the J call TRBJ2-2; 10 bases agree with TRBD2. Germline V gene data show CDR1 as SGHTA and CDR2 as FQGNSA. The CDR3 sequence is 15 residues long. Trimming cost V 6 bases and J 5 bases; bases outside gene matches: 6. In DNA, the CDR3 is TGTGCCAGCAGTTGGACTAGCGGACGTACCGGGGAGCTGTTTTTT. Protein product: CASSWTSGRTGELFF.